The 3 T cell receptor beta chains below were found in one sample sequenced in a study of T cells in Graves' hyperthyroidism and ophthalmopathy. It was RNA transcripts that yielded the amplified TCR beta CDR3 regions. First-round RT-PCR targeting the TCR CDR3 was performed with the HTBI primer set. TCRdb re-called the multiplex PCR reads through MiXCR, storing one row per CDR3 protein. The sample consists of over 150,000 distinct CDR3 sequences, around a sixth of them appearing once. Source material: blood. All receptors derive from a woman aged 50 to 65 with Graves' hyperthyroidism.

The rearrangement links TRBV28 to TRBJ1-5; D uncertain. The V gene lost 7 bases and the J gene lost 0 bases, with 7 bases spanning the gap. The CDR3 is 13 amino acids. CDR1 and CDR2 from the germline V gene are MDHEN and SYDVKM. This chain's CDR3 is CASITDSNQPQHF. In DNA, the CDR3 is TGTGCCAGCATCACTGATAGCAATCAGCCCCAGCATTTT.

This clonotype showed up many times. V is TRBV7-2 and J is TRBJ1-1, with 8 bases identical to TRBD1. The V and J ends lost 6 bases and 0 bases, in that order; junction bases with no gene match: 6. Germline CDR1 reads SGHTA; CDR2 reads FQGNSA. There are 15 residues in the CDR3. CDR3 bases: TGTGCCAGCAGACTCCGGACAGGGATGAACACTGAAGCTTTCTTT. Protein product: CASRLRTGMNTEAFF.

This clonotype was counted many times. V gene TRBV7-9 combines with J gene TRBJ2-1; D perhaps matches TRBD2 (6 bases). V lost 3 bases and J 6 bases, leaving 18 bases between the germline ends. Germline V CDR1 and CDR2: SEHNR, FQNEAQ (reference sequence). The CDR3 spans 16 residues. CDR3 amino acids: CASSFSGRRRGNEQFF. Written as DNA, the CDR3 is TGTGCCAGCAGCTTCTCAGGGCGGAGGCGGGGCAATGAGCAGTTCTTC.